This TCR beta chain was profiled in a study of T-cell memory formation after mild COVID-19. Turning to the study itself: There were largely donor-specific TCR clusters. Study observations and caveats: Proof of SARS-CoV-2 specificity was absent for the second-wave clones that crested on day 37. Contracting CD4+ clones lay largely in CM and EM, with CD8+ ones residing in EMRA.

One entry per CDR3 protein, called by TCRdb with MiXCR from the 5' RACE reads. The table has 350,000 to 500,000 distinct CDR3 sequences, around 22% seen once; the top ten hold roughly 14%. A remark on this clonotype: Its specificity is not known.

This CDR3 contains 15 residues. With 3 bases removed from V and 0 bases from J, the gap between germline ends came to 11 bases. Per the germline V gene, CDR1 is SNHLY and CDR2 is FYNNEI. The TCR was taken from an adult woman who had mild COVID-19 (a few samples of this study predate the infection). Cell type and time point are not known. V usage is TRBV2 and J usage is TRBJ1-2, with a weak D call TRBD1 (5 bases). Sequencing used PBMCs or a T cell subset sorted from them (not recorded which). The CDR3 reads CASSDYDSSNYGYTF. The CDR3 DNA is TGTGCCAGCAGTGATTACGACAGCTCTAACTATGGCTACACCTTC.